A single sample is the source of the 12 T cell receptor beta chains below, sequenced in a study of blood T cells in healthy people across ages. Through a sample-barcoded 5' primer and a J-beta primer mix, a second PCR was run for about 6 to 12 cycles. One entry per CDR3 protein results from TCRdb running MiXCR on the 5' RACE reads. The sample lists 1.8 million or so distinct CDR3 sequences, about two fifths occurring once. The sequencing input was blood. These receptor sequences come from a human donor in good health.

This clonotype was picked up a small number of times. The V call is TRBV7-8, the J call TRBJ2-3; D is uncertain. The germline V gene encodes CDR1 SGHVS and CDR2 FQNEAQ. This CDR3 has 14 amino acids. V dropped 4 bases and J dropped 6 bases, with 14 bases sitting between them. In DNA, the CDR3 is TGTGCCAGCAGCTACGAGGTCGGACGGGATACGCAGTATTTT. Translated, it gives CASSYEVGRDTQYF.

The chain couples TRBV20-1 to TRBJ2-1; 10 bases map to TRBD2. The J segment lost 7 bases and the V segment lost 1 base, leaving 4 bases of the junction unmatched. CDR3 length: 14 amino acids. Germline lookup yields CDR1 DFQATT and CDR2 SNEGSKA (reference sequence). The CDR3 region is CSARVAGGWNEQFF. The CDR3 nucleotides are TGCAGTGCTAGAGTAGCGGGGGGTTGGAATGAGCAGTTCTTC.

With respect to this clonotype: A much larger clone is a single base away; this may be a read error. This rearrangement joins TRBV7-2 to TRBJ2-4; D call uncertain. The germline V gene encodes CDR1 SGHTA and CDR2 FQGNSA. The length of the CDR3 is 14 residues. The CDR3 sequence is CACSPQGIKNIQYF. The CDR3, as DNA: TGTGCCTGCAGCCCGCAAGGGATAAAAAACATTCAGTACTTC.

This chain's CDR3 is CASSEGARLKLFF. CDR3 sequence (DNA): TGTGCCAGCAGTGAAGGCGCGCGTTTGAAACTGTTTTTT. V is TRBV2 and J is TRBJ1-4; D is unresolved. Trimming left V 1 base short and J 11 bases short, with 11 bases between. This CDR3 is built from 13 residues. CDR1 is SNHLY, CDR2 FYNNEI, per germline.

The chain links TRBV29-1 to TRBJ1-1, with D hard to call. Looked up from germline, CDR1 is SQVTM and CDR2 is ANQGSEA. V dropped 1 base and J dropped 1 base, with 7 bases sitting between them. The CDR3 runs to 13 residues. The CDR3 protein is CSVEVHWNTEAFF. The DNA of the CDR3 is TGCAGCGTTGAAGTGCACTGGAACACTGAAGCTTTCTTT.

The V and J genes are TRBV4-2 and TRBJ1-1; TRBD1 might be the D (5 bases). The CDR3 totals 15 residues. Germline lookup yields CDR1 LGHNA and CDR2 YNFKEQ. Trimming left V 0 bases short and J 1 base short, with 9 bases between. The CDR3: CASSQDLQGNTEAFF. The CDR3 DNA sequence: TGTGCCAGCAGCCAAGACCTTCAGGGGAACACTGAAGCTTTCTTT.

The table lists this clonotype with a few counts. This chain links TRBV4-3 with TRBJ2-3, with TRBD2 as a possible D gene (5 bases). CDR3 size: 14 residues. V was shortened by 0 bases and J by 12 bases, with 16 bases between the two germline ends. The germline CDR1 and CDR2 sequences are LGHNA and YSLEER. CDR3 sequence: CASSQDLLGGSQYF. CDR3 nucleotides: TGCGCCAGCAGCCAAGATCTCCTTGGCGGGTCCCAGTATTTT.

On this clonotype itself: A read error may explain this, as a much larger clone is one base away. This rearrangement joins TRBV4-2 to TRBJ1-2, with a possible D match to TRBD1 (5 bases). The germline V gene has CDR1 LGHNA and CDR2 YNFKEQ. This CDR3 has 14 residues. DNA for the CDR3: TGTGCCAGCAGCCAAGGGGACGGCCCCTATGGCCACACCTTC. Translated, it gives CASSQGDGPYGHTF.

This clonotype has ten or more counts. The V gene is TRBV7-2, the J gene TRBJ2-5; D perhaps matches TRBD2 (5 bases). CDR1 is SGHTA, CDR2 FQGNSA, per germline. V lost 1 base and J 7 bases, leaving 13 bases between the germline ends. The length of the CDR3 is 14 residues. CDR3 loop: CASSLEVSRGTQYF. CDR3 sequence (DNA): TGTGCCAGCAGCTTAGAAGTGTCTCGGGGGACCCAGTACTTC.

Many counts were recorded for this clonotype. This chain uses TRBV11-2 with TRBJ1-2; 8 bases align to TRBD1. The germline CDR1 and CDR2 sequences are SGHAT and FQNNGV. The J segment lost 4 bases and the V segment lost 5 bases, leaving 3 bases of the junction unmatched. CDR3 length: 13 residues. The chain's CDR3 is CASSVGTGYGYTF. CDR3 DNA sequence: TGTGCCAGCAGCGTAGGGACAGGCTATGGCTACACCTTC.

V is TRBV7-2 and J is TRBJ1-4, with D unclear. CDR3 size: 15 residues. V was cut by 5 bases and J by 7 bases, with 17 bases left in between. CDR1 is SGHTA, CDR2 FQGNSA, per germline. The CDR3 loop reads CASSLLEDWGEKLFF. DNA of the CDR3: TGTGCCAGCAGCCTCCTTGAGGATTGGGGTGAAAAACTGTTTTTT.

This clonotype was detected only a few times. V usage is TRBV9 and J usage is TRBJ1-2, with D tentatively TRBD1 (6 bases). CDR3 length: 17 residues. Germline values: CDR1 SGDLS, CDR2 YYNGEE. V lost 0 bases and J lost 5, with 20 bases in between. CDR3 amino acids: CASSVVAGQPPPYGYTF. The DNA of the CDR3 is TGTGCCAGCAGCGTAGTAGCAGGACAGCCCCCTCCTTATGGCTACACCTTC.